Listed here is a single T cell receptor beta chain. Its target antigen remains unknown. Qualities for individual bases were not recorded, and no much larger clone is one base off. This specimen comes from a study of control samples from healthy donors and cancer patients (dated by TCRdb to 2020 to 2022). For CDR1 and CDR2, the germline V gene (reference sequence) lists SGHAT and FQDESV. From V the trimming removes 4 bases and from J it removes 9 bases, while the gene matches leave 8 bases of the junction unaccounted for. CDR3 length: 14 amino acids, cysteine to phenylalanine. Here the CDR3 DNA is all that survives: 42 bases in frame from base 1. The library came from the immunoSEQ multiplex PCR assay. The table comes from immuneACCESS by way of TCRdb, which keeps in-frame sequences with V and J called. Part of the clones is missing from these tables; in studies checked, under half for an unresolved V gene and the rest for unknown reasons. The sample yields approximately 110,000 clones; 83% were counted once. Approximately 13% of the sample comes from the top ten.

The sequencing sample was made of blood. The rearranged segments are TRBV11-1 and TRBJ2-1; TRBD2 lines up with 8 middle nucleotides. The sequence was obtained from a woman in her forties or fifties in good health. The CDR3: CASSSGTRGVEQFF. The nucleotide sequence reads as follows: TGTGCCAGCAGCTCCGGGACTAGGGGAGTTGAGCAGTTCTTC.